This TCR beta chain was sequenced for a study of T cells in Graves' hyperthyroidism and ophthalmopathy. TCR beta CDR3 region amplification was performed from RNA transcripts. First-round RT-PCR targeting the TCR CDR3 was performed with the HTBI primer set. From the multiplex PCR reads, TCRdb called clonotypes with MiXCR, one entry per CDR3 protein. The sample consists of about 500,000 distinct CDR3 sequences, over 15% of them appearing once. The patients, who ranged from 18 to 65 in age, presented with newly diagnosed hyperthyroidism lasting under 2 months. Germline CDR1 and CDR2: MGHRA and YSYEKL. The CDR3 consists of 15 residues. V was cut by 0 bases and J by 7 bases, with 13 bases left in between.

Sample: blood. The source is a woman between 18 and 29 years old with Graves' hyperthyroidism. J is TRBJ2-1 and V is TRBV4-1, with D perhaps matching TRBD2 (6 bases). DNA for the CDR3: TGCGCCAGCAGCCAAGACTCGCGGGAAGGGAATGAGCAGTTCTTC. Its translation is CASSQDSREGNEQFF.